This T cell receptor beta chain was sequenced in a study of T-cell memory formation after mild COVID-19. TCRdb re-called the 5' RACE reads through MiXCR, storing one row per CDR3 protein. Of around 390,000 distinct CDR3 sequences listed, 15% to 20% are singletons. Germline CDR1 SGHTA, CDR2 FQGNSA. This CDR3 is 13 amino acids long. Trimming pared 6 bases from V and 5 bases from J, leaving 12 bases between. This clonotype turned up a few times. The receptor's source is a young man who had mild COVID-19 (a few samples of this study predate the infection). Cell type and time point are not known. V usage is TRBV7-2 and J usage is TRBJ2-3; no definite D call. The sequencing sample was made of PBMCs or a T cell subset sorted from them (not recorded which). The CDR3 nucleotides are TGTGCCAGCAGACGTGTCCCTAGAGATACGCAGTATTTT. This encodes CASRRVPRDTQYF.